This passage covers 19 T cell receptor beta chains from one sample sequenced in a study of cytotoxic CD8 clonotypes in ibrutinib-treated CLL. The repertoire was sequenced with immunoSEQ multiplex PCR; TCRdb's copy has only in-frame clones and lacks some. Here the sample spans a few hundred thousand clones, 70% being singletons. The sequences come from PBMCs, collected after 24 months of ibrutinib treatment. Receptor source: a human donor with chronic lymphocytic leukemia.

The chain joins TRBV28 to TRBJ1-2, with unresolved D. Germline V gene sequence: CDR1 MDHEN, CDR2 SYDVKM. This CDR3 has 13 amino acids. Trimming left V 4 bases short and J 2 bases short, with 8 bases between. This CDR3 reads CASSSAVNYGYTF. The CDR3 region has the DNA TGTGCCAGCAGTTCGGCGGTAAACTATGGCTACACCTTC.

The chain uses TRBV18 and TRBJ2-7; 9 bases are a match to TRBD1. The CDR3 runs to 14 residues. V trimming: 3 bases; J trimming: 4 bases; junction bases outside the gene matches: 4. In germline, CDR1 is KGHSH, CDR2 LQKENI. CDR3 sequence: CASSPMGQGYEQYF. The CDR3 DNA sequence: TGTGCCAGCTCACCCATGGGACAGGGTTACGAGCAGTACTTC.

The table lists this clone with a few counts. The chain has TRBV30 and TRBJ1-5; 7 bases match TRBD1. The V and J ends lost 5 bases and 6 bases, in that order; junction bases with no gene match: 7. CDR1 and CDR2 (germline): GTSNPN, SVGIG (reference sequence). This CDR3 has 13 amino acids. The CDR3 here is CAWGGQDGQPQHF. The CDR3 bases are TGTGCCTGGGGTGGACAGGATGGTCAGCCCCAGCATTTT.

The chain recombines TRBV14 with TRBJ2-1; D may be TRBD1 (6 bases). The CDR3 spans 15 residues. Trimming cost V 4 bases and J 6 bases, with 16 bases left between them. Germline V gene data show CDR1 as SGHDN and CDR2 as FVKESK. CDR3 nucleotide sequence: TGTGCCAGCAGCCCGCTACAGGGTTTGGTCAATGAGCAGTTCTTC. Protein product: CASSPLQGLVNEQFF.

The CDR3 is CASSKIAGYEQYF. CDR3 bases: TGTGCCAGCAGTAAAATAGCCGGCTACGAGCAGTACTTC. The chain combines TRBV6-4 with TRBJ2-7; no definite D call. The V end was cut by 5 bases, the J end by 3 bases, with 11 bases between. The CDR3 covers 13 residues. The germline V gene encodes CDR1 MRHNA and CDR2 SNTAGT.

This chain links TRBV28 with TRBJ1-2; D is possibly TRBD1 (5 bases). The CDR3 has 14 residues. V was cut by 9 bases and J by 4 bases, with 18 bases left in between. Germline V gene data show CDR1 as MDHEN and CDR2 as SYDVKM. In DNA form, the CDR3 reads TGTGCCAGTGGAGACCCGGGGCAGGGCTATGGCTACACCTTC. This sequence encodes CASGDPGQGYGYTF.

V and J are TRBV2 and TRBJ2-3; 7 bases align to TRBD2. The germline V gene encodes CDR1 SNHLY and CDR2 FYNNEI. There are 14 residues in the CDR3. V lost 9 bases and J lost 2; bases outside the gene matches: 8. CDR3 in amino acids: CASDPQRDTDTQYF. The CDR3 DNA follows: TGTGCCAGTGACCCCCAGCGGGACACAGATACGCAGTATTTT.

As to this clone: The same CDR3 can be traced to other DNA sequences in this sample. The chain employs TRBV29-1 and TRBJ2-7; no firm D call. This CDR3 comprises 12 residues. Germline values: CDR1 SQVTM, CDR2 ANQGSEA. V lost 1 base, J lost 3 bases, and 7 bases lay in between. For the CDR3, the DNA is TGCAGCGTTGAAGTTAGAGACTACGAGCAGTACTTC. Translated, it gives CSVEVRDYEQYF.

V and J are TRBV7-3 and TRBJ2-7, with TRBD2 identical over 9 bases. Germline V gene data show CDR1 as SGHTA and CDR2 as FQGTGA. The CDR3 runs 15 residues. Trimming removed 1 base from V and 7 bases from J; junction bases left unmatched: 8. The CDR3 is CASSLKASGTGEQYF. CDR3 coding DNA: TGTGCCAGCAGCTTAAAGGCTAGCGGGACCGGTGAGCAGTACTTC.

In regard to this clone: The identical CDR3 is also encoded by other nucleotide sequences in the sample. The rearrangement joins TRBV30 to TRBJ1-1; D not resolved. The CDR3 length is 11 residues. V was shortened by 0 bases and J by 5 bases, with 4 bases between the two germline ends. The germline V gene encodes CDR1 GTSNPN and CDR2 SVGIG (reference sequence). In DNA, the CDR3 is TGTGCCTGGAGTGTCGGTACTGAAGCTTTCTTT. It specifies CAWSVGTEAFF.

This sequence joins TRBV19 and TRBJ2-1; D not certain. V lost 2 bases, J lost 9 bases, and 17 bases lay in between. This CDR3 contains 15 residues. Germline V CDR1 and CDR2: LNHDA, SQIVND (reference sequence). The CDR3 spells CASSIMPLSRSEQFF. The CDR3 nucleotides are TGTGCCAGTAGTATAATGCCCCTATCTAGGAGTGAGCAGTTCTTC.

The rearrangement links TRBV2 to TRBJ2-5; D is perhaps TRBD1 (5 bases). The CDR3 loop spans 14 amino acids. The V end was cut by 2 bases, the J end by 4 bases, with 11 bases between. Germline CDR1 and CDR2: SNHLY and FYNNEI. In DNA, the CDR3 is TGTGCCAGCAGTGAATGGACAATCGGAGAGACCCAGTACTTC. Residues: CASSEWTIGETQYF.

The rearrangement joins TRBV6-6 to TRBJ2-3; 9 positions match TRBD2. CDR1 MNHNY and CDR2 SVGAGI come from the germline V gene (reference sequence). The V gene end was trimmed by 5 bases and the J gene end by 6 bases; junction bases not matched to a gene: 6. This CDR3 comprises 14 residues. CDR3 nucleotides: TGTGCCAGCAGTCTTAGCGGGAGAAGGGATACGCAGTATTTT. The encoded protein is CASSLSGRRDTQYF.

CDR3 DNA sequence: TGTGCCAGTAGGTCACAGGGGGCCTATGGCTACACCTTC. It specifies CASRSQGAYGYTF. The J gene is TRBJ1-2, the V gene TRBV19; 9 bases agree with TRBD1. Trimming removed 6 bases from V and 4 bases from J; junction bases left unmatched: 3. Germline assignment: CDR1 LNHDA and CDR2 SQIVND (reference sequence). The CDR3 has 13 amino acids.

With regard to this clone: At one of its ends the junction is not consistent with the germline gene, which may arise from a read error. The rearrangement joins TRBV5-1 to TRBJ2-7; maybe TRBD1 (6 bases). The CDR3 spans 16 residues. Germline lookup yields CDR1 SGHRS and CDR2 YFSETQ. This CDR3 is CASSTVGGHRSSEQYF. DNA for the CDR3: TGCGCCAGCAGCACCGTTGGGGGACATCGCTCCTCCGAGCAGTACTTC.

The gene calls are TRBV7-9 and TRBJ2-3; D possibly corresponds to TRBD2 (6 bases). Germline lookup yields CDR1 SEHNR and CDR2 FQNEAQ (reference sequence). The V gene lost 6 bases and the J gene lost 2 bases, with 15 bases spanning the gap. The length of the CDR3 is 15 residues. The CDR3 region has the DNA TGTGCCAGCAGTAGAATGGGGGGAACCACAGATACGCAGTATTTT. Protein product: CASSRMGGTTDTQYF.

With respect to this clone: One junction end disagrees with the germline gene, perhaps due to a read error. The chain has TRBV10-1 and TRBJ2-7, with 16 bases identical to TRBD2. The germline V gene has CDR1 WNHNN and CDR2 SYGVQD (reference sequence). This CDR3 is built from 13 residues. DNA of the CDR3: TGCGCCAGCAGGGGACTAGCGGGAGGGCCCCTCCTTTTC. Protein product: CASRGLAGGPLLF.

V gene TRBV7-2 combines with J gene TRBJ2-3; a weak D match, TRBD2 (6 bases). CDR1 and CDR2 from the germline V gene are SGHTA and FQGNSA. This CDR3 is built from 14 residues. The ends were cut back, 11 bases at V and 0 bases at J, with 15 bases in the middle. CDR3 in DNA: TGTGCCGAGGGAGGACCACAGAGCACAGATACGCAGTATTTT. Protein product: CAEGGPQSTDTQYF.

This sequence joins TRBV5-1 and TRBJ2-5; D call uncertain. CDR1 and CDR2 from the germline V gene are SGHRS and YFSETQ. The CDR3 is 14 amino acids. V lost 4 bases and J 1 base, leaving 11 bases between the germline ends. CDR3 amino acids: CASSVAVPQETQYF. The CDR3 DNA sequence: TGCGCCAGCAGCGTAGCTGTCCCCCAAGAGACCCAGTACTTC.